Reported below is one TCR beta chain. Its antigen is as yet unknown. The data originate from a study of shared clonotypes between healthy human individuals. The wider study: For every donor, three CD4 naive, three CD4 memory, two CD8 naive and one CD8 memory plates were used. Study outcomes and limitations: It was the non-shared clonotypes that had lower generation probabilities than clonotypes shared by all four donors.

Data came from immunoSEQ multiplex PCR; TCRdb stores just in-frame clones and leaves some out. The top ten clones hold approximately 0.11% of a sample with around 600,000 clones, 85% to 95% of them seen once. Germline lookup yields CDR1 SGHTS and CDR2 YDEGEE. Trimming cost V 4 bases and J 0 bases; bases outside gene matches: 8. The CDR3 is 16 amino acids. Naive-designated CD8 cells lacked CD45RO, were positively enriched for CCR7, and omitted terminally differentiated effector memory CD45RA+ cells. The receptor comes from a woman aged 30 to 39 in good health. Sequenced material: naive CD8+ T cells sorted from blood. This chain connects TRBV5-8 to TRBJ1-2, with 8 bases fitting TRBD1. This CDR3 is CASSPIQGDPNYGYTF. The CDR3 DNA is TGTGCCAGCAGCCCCATACAGGGGGACCCTAACTATGGCTACACCTTC.